Following are 6 T cell receptor beta chains from one sample sequenced in a study of beta chain features in type 1 diabetes. What was sequenced were expressed TCRB transcripts, since all of the isolated RNA had been reverse transcribed. Measured with immunoSEQ multiplex PCR; TCRdb has only the in-frame clones, and not every one. There are 120,000 to 150,000 clones in the sample; 40% to 55% occur only once, and around 0.39% lies in the top ten. The sample taken for sequencing was Tregs from blood. Receptors originate from a man aged 18 to 30 in good health.

This clone has a handful of counts. This chain links TRBV28 with TRBJ1-2; TRBD1 matches 7 bases. From germline, CDR1 is MDHEN and CDR2 SYDVKM. V trimming: 5 bases; J trimming: 1 base; junction bases outside the gene matches: 1. This CDR3 spans 13 amino acids. The CDR3 region has the DNA TGTGCCAGCAGTAACAGGGGTAACTATGGCTACACCTTC. It translates to CASSNRGNYGYTF.

The V gene is TRBV5-4, the J gene TRBJ2-5; 12 bases align to TRBD2. The V and J ends lost 0 bases and 7 bases, in that order; junction bases with no gene match: 7. The CDR3 has 16 residues. Germline V gives CDR1 SGHNT, CDR2 YYREEE (reference sequence). For the CDR3, the DNA is TGTGCCAGCAGCTTGGGGACTAGCGGGGCCACCTCGACCCAGTACTTC. Translated, it gives CASSLGTSGATSTQYF.

The rearrangement uses TRBV5-1 and TRBJ1-3; no definite D call. Germline V gene data show CDR1 as SGHRS and CDR2 as YFSETQ. The CDR3 covers 14 residues. V was cut by 1 base and J by 0 bases, with 5 bases left in between. The CDR3 spells CASSLTGSGNTIYF. CDR3 in DNA: TGCGCCAGCAGCTTGACTGGCTCTGGAAACACCATATATTTT.

The table lists this clone with a few counts. The rearrangement joins TRBV7-9 to TRBJ2-5; D is perhaps TRBD1 (6 bases). With 3 bases removed from V and 2 bases from J, the gap between germline ends came to 10 bases. The CDR3 loop spans 14 amino acids. Germline loops: CDR1 SEHNR, CDR2 FQNEAQ (reference sequence). CDR3 in DNA: TGTGCCAGCAGCTTGGGACACTTTCAAGAGACCCAGTACTTC. This translates into CASSLGHFQETQYF.

V gene TRBV6-5 combines with J gene TRBJ1-1, with a weak D call TRBD1 (5 bases). The length of the CDR3 is 14 residues. The V end was cut by 6 bases, the J end by 0 bases, with 11 bases between. Per the germline V gene, CDR1 is MNHEY and CDR2 is SVGAGI. CDR3 sequence: CASSQTAMNTEAFF. The CDR3 nucleotides are TGTGCCAGCAGCCAGACAGCAATGAACACTGAAGCTTTCTTT.

The chain is built from TRBV7-9 and TRBJ1-1, with TRBD1 identical over 9 bases. The CDR3 spans 14 residues. J gave up 0 bases and V 9 bases, and 5 bases lay outside the gene matches. The germline gives CDR1 SEHNR, CDR2 FQNEAQ (reference sequence). The CDR3 is CASKTGGVNTEAFF. CDR3 DNA sequence: TGTGCCAGTAAAACAGGGGGCGTGAACACTGAAGCTTTCTTT.